This passage covers 31 T cell receptor beta chains from one sample sequenced in a study of T-cell reconstitution after alpha-beta-depleted transplantation in children. TCRbeta library preparation incorporated unique molecular identifiers. TCRdb redid the calling of the PCR reads with MiXCR, one entry per CDR3 protein. Among hundreds of thousands of distinct CDR3 sequences, 20% to 30% were seen once, and the ten largest hold about 4.8%. The sequenced sample was PBMCs, mostly from graft donor cells, obtained 360 days after TCRalphabeta/CD19-depleted stem cell transplant. The receptors were gathered from a female patient between 2 and 15 years old who had a stem cell transplant for congenital amegakaryocytic thrombocytopenia, so the T cells may come from the graft donor.

The chain recombines TRBV28 with TRBJ1-5; D possibly corresponds to TRBD1 (6 bases). The V and J ends lost 8 bases and 3 bases respectively, with 11 bases between them. CDR3 length equals 13 residues. Germline V gene lookup returns CDR1 MDHEN and CDR2 SYDVKM. The CDR3 is CASGRGLNQPQHF. In DNA, the CDR3 is TGTGCCAGCGGGCGGGGGCTCAATCAGCCCCAGCATTTT.

This clonotype turned up a few times. The chain is built from TRBV29-1 and TRBJ2-7, with D unresolved. With 4 bases removed from V and 2 bases from J, the gap between germline ends came to 9 bases. There are 12 residues in the CDR3. Germline V CDR1 and CDR2: SQVTM, ANQGSEA. The CDR3 protein is CSVGVTAYEQYF. The CDR3 region has the DNA TGCAGCGTTGGGGTCACCGCCTACGAGCAGTACTTC.

In its sample, this clonotype was seen a few times. The chain carries TRBV6-2 or TRBV6-3 and TRBJ2-1; D uncertain. Germline CDR1 is MNHEY and CDR2 is SVGEGT. This CDR3 comprises 15 residues. Trimming took 2 bases from V and 0 from J, leaving 8 bases between them. The CDR3 loop is CASSYLQSSYNEQFF. CDR3 sequence (DNA): TGTGCCAGCAGTTACCTCCAGAGCTCCTACAATGAGCAGTTCTTC.

The chain links TRBV29-1 to TRBJ1-1; D not certain. Looked up from germline, CDR1 is SQVTM and CDR2 is ANQGSEA. CDR3 length equals 14 residues. The V end lost 4 bases, the J end lost 4 bases, and 16 bases lay between the germline ends. In DNA form, the CDR3 reads TGCAGCGTTGTTCGGGGTGAGCGTGGCACTGAAGCTTTCTTT. Its protein is CSVVRGERGTEAFF.

This clonotype was observed a handful of times. V is TRBV13 and J is TRBJ2-5; 10 bases fit TRBD2. Germline V gene lookup returns CDR1 PRHDT and CDR2 FYEKMQ (reference sequence). The junction had 8 bases not matched to a gene; V was cut back by 4 bases and J by 3 bases. This CDR3 region has 16 residues. CDR3 nucleotides: TGTGCCAGCAGCTACCATCCTAGCGGGGGAAAAGAGACCCAGTACTTC. Its translation: CASSYHPSGGKETQYF.

This clonotype has at least ten counts. The chain recombines TRBV24-1 with TRBJ2-3; D is uncertain. V lost 12 bases and J 0 bases, leaving 12 bases between the germline ends. Germline V gene sequence: CDR1 KGHDR, CDR2 SFDVKD. This CDR3 has 13 residues. The CDR3 reads CASQGFSTDTQYF. The DNA of the CDR3 is TGTGCCTCCCAAGGCTTCAGCACAGATACGCAGTATTTT.

There are a few counts of this clonotype. The chain recombines TRBV5-1 with TRBJ2-7; 9 bases align to TRBD1. CDR1 is SGHRS, CDR2 YFSETQ, per germline. The CDR3 length is 14 residues. V shed 4 bases and J 3 bases; nucleotides not matched to a gene: 5. CDR3 nucleotide sequence: TGCGCCAGCAGCATTCGACAGGGGGGCTACGAGCAGTACTTC. This encodes CASSIRQGGYEQYF.

The V call is TRBV10-3, the J call TRBJ2-7; TRBD1 matches at 10 bases. V was pared by 2 bases and J by 0 bases, with 7 bases of the junction left unmatched. Germline values: CDR1 ENHRY, CDR2 SYGVKD. The CDR3 runs to 17 residues. Written as DNA, the CDR3 is TGTGCCATCAGTGAGGTAGACAGGGGGCAGCCCTCCTACGAGCAGTACTTC. Translating gives CAISEVDRGQPSYEQYF.

The sample holds a few counts of this clonotype. The V and J genes are TRBV3-1 and TRBJ2-7; D remains ambiguous. The CDR3 spans 14 residues. Trimming stripped 4 bases from V and 6 bases from J, with 16 bases between. Germline CDR1 LGHDT, CDR2 YNNKEL (reference sequence). CDR3 region: CASSPGVLVGEQYF. CDR3 sequence (DNA): TGTGCCAGCAGCCCTGGGGTATTGGTCGGCGAGCAGTACTTC.

This clonotype was seen more than once but under ten times. CDR3 sequence reads: CSVAGYVVYEQYF. The CDR3 DNA reads TGCAGTGTTGCGGGCTACGTCGTCTACGAGCAGTACTTC. The chain is built from TRBV20-1 and TRBJ2-7, with a possible D match to TRBD2 (5 bases). The germline V gene has CDR1 DFQATT and CDR2 SNEGSKA (reference sequence). The CDR3 runs to 13 residues. Deletions cut 7 bases from V and 3 bases from J, with 16 bases between.

The V and J genes are TRBV12-3 or TRBV12-4 and TRBJ1-2; D not resolved. The ends were cut back, 4 bases at V and 6 bases at J, with 18 bases in the middle. The CDR3 runs 15 residues. The CDR3 sequence is CASSYRAAQFNGYTF. Here the CDR3 DNA reads TGTGCCAGCAGTTATCGGGCAGCCCAATTCAATGGCTACACCTTC.

The V call is TRBV4-2, the J call TRBJ1-3; D gene unclear. Looked up from germline, CDR1 is LGHNA and CDR2 is YNFKEQ. The V gene lost 3 bases and the J gene lost 0 bases, with 6 bases spanning the gap. There are 14 residues in the CDR3. The CDR3 nucleotides are TGTGCCAGCAGCCACCTCTACTCTGGAAACACCATATATTTT. Translation gives CASSHLYSGNTIYF.

The V call is TRBV7-2, the J call TRBJ2-5, with 11 nucleotides matching TRBD2. V was pared by 7 bases and J by 9 bases, with 7 bases of the junction left unmatched. Germline values: CDR1 SGHTA, CDR2 FQGNSA. The CDR3 contains 13 residues. The CDR3 nucleotides are TGTGCCAGCACACCCGTTAGCGGGAGGGCCCAGTACTTC. Translated: CASTPVSGRAQYF.

The chain joins TRBV6-5 to TRBJ1-1, with D unresolved. This CDR3 is built from 15 residues. Germline CDR1 is MNHEY and CDR2 is SVGAGI. V was cut by 4 bases and J by 2 bases, with 14 bases left in between. The CDR3 DNA sequence: TGTGCCAGCAGTTTGCCGACAACCTCTAACACTGAAGCTTTCTTT. Its protein is CASSLPTTSNTEAFF.

This chain links TRBV4-2 with TRBJ2-3; no clear D gene. CDR3 length: 14 amino acids. Germline CDR1 is LGHNA and CDR2 is YNFKEQ. V lost 1 base to trimming and J lost 5 bases, with 10 bases between them. Written as DNA, the CDR3 is TGTGCCAGCAGCCAAGTGGGTAGTGAAGATACGCAGTATTTT. Encoded protein: CASSQVGSEDTQYF.

This clonotype was picked up many times. J is TRBJ2-1 and V is TRBV24-1; D unresolved. The CDR3 length is 14 residues. From germline, CDR1 is KGHDR and CDR2 SFDVKD. Deletions cut 0 bases from V and 3 bases from J, with 5 bases between. The CDR3 protein is CATSDLGYYNEQFF. CDR3 bases: TGTGCCACCAGTGATTTGGGCTACTACAATGAGCAGTTCTTC.

The chain is built from TRBV5-1 and TRBJ2-7, with D unresolved. The V end was cut by 7 bases, the J end by 7 bases, with 27 bases between. This CDR3 is 16 amino acids long. The V gene's germline CDR1 is SGHRS and CDR2 YFSETQ. The DNA for the CDR3 is TGCGCCAGCGCCCTCTCAGACCCGTGGCAGGTCCGGGAGCAGTACTTC. Its translation: CASALSDPWQVREQYF.

The chain is built from TRBV7-9 and TRBJ1-1; D not certain. This CDR3 comprises 14 residues. Germline CDR1 and CDR2: SEHNR and FQNEAQ (reference sequence). With 0 bases removed from V and 4 bases from J, the gap between germline ends came to 9 bases. The CDR3 DNA reads TGTGCCAGCAGCTTAGCCGTCGCAGCCACTGAAGCTTTCTTT. Protein sequence: CASSLAVAATEAFF.

The rearrangement uses TRBV20-1 and TRBJ2-5; D remains unclear. Trimming left V 0 bases short and J 0 bases short, with 8 bases between. The CDR3 consists of 14 residues. Per the germline V gene, CDR1 is DFQATT and CDR2 is SNEGSKA (reference sequence). CDR3 residues: CSARDLEYQETQYF. The DNA for the CDR3 is TGCAGTGCTAGAGATTTGGAGTACCAAGAGACCCAGTACTTC.

The rearrangement links TRBV5-1 to TRBJ2-2, with a possible D match to TRBD1 (5 bases). The V and J ends lost 1 base and 4 bases respectively, with 14 bases between them. This CDR3 is built from 16 residues. Germline-derived CDR1 and CDR2 are SGHRS and YFSETQ. DNA for the CDR3: TGCGCCAGCAGCTTGTCGGACACAAGATTCACCGGGGAGCTGTTTTTT. This sequence encodes CASSLSDTRFTGELFF. Looking up the rest from reference TRBV5-1 and TRBJ2-2 gives the full variable domain: KAGVTQTPRYLIKTRGQQVTLSCSPISGHRSVSWYQQTPGQGLQFLFEYFSETQRNKGNFPGRFSGRQFSNSRSEMNVSTLELGDSALYLCASSLSDTRFTGELFFGEGSRLTVL.

The table lists this clonotype with many counts. The chain has TRBV12-3 or TRBV12-4 and TRBJ2-1; 8 positions match TRBD1. The J segment lost 5 bases and the V segment lost 5 bases, leaving 5 bases of the junction unmatched. This CDR3 comprises 14 residues. The CDR3 coding sequence is TGTGCCAGCAGTCTCTCCAGGGGGCACAATGAGCAGTTCTTC. Its translation is CASSLSRGHNEQFF.

To note about this clonotype: Here the CDR3 omits its conserved ending phenylalanine or tryptophan, so a read error is the likely source. It is unclear where the CDR3 begins or ends on the DNA, so no DNA is shown, and the CDR3 is as TCRdb lists it. This chain uses TRBV5-5 with TRBJ2-7. In germline, CDR1 is SGHKS, CDR2 YYEKEE (reference sequence). The CDR3 length equals 13 residues, ends included. The CDR3 is CASSLGFTYEQCC.

This chain joins TRBV25-1 and TRBJ2-3; D may match TRBD1 or TRBD2 (6 bases each). V shed 0 bases and J shed 5 bases, with 12 bases lying between them. Germline V gene sequence: CDR1 MGHDK, CDR2 SYGVNS. CDR3 length equals 15 residues. In nucleotides, the CDR3 is TGTGCCAGCAGTGAATATGGGGGGCTGGAAGATACGCAGTATTTT. This gives the protein CASSEYGGLEDTQYF.

The chain links TRBV12-3 or TRBV12-4 to TRBJ2-1, with D tentatively TRBD1 or TRBD2 (7 bases each). Between the trimmed V and J ends, which lost 6 bases and 11 bases, there was a span of 29 bases. The CDR3 runs to 17 residues. The chain's CDR3 is CASSRRSAGGGVSKQFF. The CDR3 DNA reads as TGTGCCAGCAGCAGACGGAGTGCAGGGGGGGGTGTTAGTAAGCAGTTCTTC.

The chain links TRBV5-6 to TRBJ2-7; a weak D match, TRBD1 (6 bases). Trimming stripped 4 bases from V and 2 bases from J, with 16 bases between. The CDR3 is made up of 15 amino acids. Germline V gene data show CDR1 as SGHDT and CDR2 as YYEEEE. The DNA for the CDR3 is TGTGCCAGCAGCCCCAAGGACAGAGCAGCCTACGAGCAGTACTTC. This sequence encodes CASSPKDRAAYEQYF.

The chain recombines TRBV3-1 with TRBJ1-5; D is undetermined. The CDR3 consists of 16 residues. V was trimmed by 2 bases and J by 2 bases, leaving 13 bases between them. Germline CDR1 LGHDT, CDR2 YNNKEL (reference sequence). This CDR3 reads CASSQNPSYGNQPQHF. CDR3 nucleotide sequence: TGTGCCAGCAGCCAAAACCCTAGTTACGGCAATCAGCCCCAGCATTTT.

This clonotype was found a few times. This sequence joins TRBV27 and TRBJ1-3, with unresolved D. The germline V and J ends were trimmed by 5 bases and 0 bases, with 11 bases remaining between them. Germline values: CDR1 MNHEY, CDR2 SMNVEV (reference sequence). The CDR3 is 15 residues long. The CDR3 DNA sequence: TGTGCCAGCAGTAGCTCCGGGTTCTCTGGAAACACCATATATTTT. It specifies CASSSSGFSGNTIYF.

This clonotype was seen only a few times. The chain links TRBV12-3 or TRBV12-4 to TRBJ2-2, with TRBD2 matching over 9 bases. CDR3 length equals 16 residues. Losses at the gene ends were 6 bases for V and 4 bases for J; bases not matched to a gene: 9. CDR3 coding DNA: TGTGCCAGCAGCACCGGGACTAGCTCGGGCACCGGGGAGCTGTTTTTT. Translated: CASSTGTSSGTGELFF.

This clonotype has only a few counts. The chain couples TRBV12-3 or TRBV12-4 to TRBJ1-6; TRBD1 matches 10 bases. The CDR3 runs 16 residues. V lost 6 bases and J lost 7; bases outside the gene matches: 9. The DNA of the CDR3 is TGTGCCAGCAGGAGGACCGGGACAGGGGCCAATTCACCCCTCCACTTT. Amino acid sequence: CASRRTGTGANSPLHF.

The J gene is TRBJ1-4, the V gene TRBV15, with D possibly TRBD1 on 5 matching bases. The V gene lost 1 base and the J gene lost 3 bases, with 12 bases spanning the gap. There are 16 residues in the CDR3. CDR1 and CDR2 from the germline V gene are LNHNV and YYDKDF (reference sequence). CDR3 amino acids: CATSRGGALANEKLFF. CDR3 sequence (DNA): TGTGCCACCAGCAGAGGAGGGGCGCTGGCTAATGAAAAACTGTTTTTT. The variable domain in full, with the rest retrieved from reference TRBV15 and TRBJ1-4, is DAMVIQNPRYQVTQFGKPVTLSCSQTLNHNVMYWYQQKSSQAPKLLFHYYDKDFNNEADTPDNFQSRRPNTSFCFLDIRSPGLGDTAMYLCATSRGGALANEKLFFGSGTQLSVL.

The CDR3 DNA follows: TGCAGCGTGTTTAGCGGCACCGGGGAGCTGTTTTTT. It yields the protein CSVFSGTGELFF. The chain carries TRBV29-1 and TRBJ2-2; possibly TRBD2 for D (6 bases). Trimming pared 6 bases from V and 4 bases from J, leaving 9 bases between. There are 12 residues in the CDR3. The germline CDR1 and CDR2 sequences are SQVTM and ANQGSEA.